This TCR beta chain was profiled in a study of identifying expanded T cells in peripheral blood. Overall study results and limits: Clone count variance between roughly 2-week samples rose with total template count. Differentially abundant clones: about 1.1 between replicates, 16.4 at approximately 13 days, less than 20 at four.

No infections or other immune events were documented during collection. The V end was cut by 6 bases, the J end by 0 bases, with 17 bases between. This CDR3 has 16 amino acids. CDR1 is MDHEN and CDR2 is SYDVKM in the germline V gene. About this clone: Its target is unknown.

The method was immunoSEQ multiplex PCR; TCRdb's version includes in-frame clones alone and lacks a portion of them. The sample carries roughly 100,000 clones, around 90% recorded once. The sample consisted of blood. This TCR was sampled from a person aged 18-70 years in good health. The rearrangement uses TRBV28 and TRBJ1-1; tentative D call: TRBD1 (5 bases). The CDR3 loop is CASRPTWDFMNTEAFF. CDR3 DNA sequence: TGTGCCAGCAGACCAACCTGGGACTTCATGAACACTGAAGCTTTCTTT. Variable domain in full (rest from reference TRBV28 and TRBJ1-1): DVKVTQSSRYLVKRTGEKVFLECVQDMDHENMFWYRQDPGLGLRLIYFSYDVKMKEKGDIPEGYSVSREKKERFSLILESASTNQTSMYLCASRPTWDFMNTEAFFGQGTRLTVV.